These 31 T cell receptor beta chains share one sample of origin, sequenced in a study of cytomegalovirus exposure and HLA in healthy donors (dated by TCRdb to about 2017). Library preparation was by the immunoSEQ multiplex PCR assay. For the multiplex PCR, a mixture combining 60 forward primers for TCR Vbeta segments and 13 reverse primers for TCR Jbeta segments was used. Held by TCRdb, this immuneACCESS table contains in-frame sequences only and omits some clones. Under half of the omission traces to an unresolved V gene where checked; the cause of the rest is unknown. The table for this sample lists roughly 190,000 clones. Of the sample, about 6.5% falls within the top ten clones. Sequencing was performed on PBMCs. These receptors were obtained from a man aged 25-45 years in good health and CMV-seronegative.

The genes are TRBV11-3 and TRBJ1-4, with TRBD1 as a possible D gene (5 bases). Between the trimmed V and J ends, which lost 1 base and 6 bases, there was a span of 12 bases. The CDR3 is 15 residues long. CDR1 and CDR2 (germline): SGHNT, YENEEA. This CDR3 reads CASSLGGQGDEKLFF. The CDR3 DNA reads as TGTGCCAGCAGCTTAGGTGGGCAGGGCGATGAAAAACTGTTTTTT. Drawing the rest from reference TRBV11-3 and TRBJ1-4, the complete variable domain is EAGVVQSPRYKIIEKKQPVAFWCNPISGHNTLYWYLQNLGQGPELLIRYENEEAVDDSQLPKDRFSAERLKGVDSTLKIQPAELGDSAVYLCASSLGGQGDEKLFFGSGTQLSVL.

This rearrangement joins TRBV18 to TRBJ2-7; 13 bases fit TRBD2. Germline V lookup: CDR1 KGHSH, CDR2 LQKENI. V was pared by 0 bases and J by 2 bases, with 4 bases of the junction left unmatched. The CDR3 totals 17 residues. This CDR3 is CASSPPGLAGATYEQYF. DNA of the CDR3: TGTGCCAGCTCACCACCTGGACTAGCGGGGGCCACCTACGAGCAGTACTTC. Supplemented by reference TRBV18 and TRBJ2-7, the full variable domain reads NAGVMQNPRHLVRRRGQEARLRCSPMKGHSHVYWYRQLPEEGLKFMVYLQKENIIDESGMPKERFSAEFPKEGPSILRIQQVVRGDSAAYFCASSPPGLAGATYEQYFGPGTRLTVT.

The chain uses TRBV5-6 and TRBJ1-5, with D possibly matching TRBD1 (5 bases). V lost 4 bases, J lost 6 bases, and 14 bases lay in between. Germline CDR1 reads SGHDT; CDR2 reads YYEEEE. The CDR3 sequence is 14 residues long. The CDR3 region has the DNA TGTGCCAGCAGCAGCGGGGCGGGGGGTCAGCCCCAGCATTTT. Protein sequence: CASSSGAGGQPQHF.

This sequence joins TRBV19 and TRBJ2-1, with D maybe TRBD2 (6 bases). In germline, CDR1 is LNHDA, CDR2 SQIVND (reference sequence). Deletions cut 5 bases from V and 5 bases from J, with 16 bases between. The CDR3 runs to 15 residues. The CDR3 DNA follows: TGTGCCAGTAGTTTCCTTGCGGGAATAGACAATGAGCAGTTCTTC. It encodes CASSFLAGIDNEQFF.

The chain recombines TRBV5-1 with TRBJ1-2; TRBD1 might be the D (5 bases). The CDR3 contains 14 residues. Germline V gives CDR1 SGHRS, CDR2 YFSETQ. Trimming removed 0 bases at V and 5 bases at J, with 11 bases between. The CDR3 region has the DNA TGCGCCAGCAGCTTGGTAGACAGTGAATATGGCTACACCTTC. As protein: CASSLVDSEYGYTF.

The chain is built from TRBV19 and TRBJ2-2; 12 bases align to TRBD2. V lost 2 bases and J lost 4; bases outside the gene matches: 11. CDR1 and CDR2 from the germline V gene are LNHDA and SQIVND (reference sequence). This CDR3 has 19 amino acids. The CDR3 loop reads CASSIRASGRAVATGELFF. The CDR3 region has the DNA TGTGCCAGTAGTATAAGGGCTAGCGGGAGGGCCGTAGCCACCGGGGAGCTGTTTTTT.

The CDR3 is CAIGSGSYNEQFF. CDR3 nucleotides: TGTGCCATCGGTAGCGGGTCCTACAATGAGCAGTTCTTC. This rearrangement joins TRBV28 to TRBJ2-1, with 7 bases aligning to TRBD2. The germline gives CDR1 MDHEN, CDR2 SYDVKM. CDR3 length: 13 residues. V was pared by 10 bases and J by 1 base, with 4 bases of the junction left unmatched.

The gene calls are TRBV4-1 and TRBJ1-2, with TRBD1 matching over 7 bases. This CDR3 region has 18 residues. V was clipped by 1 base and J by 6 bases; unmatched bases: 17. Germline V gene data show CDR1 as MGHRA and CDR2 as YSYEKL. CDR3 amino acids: CASSQARSRSQGGDGYTF. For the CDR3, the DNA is TGCGCCAGCAGCCAAGCCAGGTCTAGGTCGCAGGGGGGAGATGGCTACACCTTC.

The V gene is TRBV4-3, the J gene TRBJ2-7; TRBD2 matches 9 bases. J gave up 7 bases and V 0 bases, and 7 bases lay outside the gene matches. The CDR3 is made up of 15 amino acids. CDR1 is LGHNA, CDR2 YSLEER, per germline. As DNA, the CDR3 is TGCGCCAGCAGCCAAGAGTCGCTAGCGGGGTGGGAGCAGTACTTC. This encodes CASSQESLAGWEQYF.

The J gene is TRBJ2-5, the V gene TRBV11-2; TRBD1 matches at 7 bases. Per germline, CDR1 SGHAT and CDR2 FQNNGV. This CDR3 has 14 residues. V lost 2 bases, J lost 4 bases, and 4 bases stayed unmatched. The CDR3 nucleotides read TGTGCCAGCAGCTTACGAGGGGGCCCAGAGACCCAGTACTTC. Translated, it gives CASSLRGGPETQYF.

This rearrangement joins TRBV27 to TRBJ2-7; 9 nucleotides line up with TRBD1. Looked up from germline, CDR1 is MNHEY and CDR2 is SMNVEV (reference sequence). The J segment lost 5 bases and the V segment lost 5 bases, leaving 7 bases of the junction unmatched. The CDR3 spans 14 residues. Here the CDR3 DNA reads TGTGCCAGCAGTGGACAGGGGTCCTTCGACGAGCAGTACTTC. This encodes CASSGQGSFDEQYF.

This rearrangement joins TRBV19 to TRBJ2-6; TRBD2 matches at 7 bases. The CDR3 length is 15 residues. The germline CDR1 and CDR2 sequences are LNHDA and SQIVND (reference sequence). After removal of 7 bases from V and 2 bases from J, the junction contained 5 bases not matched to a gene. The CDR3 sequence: CASTIAGAGANVLTF. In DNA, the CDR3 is TGTGCCAGTACCATCGCGGGGGCTGGGGCCAACGTCCTGACTTTC.

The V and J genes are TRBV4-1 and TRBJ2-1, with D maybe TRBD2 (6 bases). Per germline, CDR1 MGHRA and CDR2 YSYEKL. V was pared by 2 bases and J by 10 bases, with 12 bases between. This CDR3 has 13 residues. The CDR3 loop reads CASSQRTSPEQFF. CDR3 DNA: TGCGCCAGCAGCCAACGAACTAGCCCGGAGCAGTTCTTC.

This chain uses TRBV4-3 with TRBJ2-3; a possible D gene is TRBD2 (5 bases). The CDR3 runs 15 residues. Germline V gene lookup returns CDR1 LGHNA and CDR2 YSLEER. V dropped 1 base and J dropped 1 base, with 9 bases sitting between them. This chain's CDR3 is CASSQGGARTDTQYF. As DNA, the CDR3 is TGCGCCAGCAGCCAAGGGGGAGCACGCACAGATACGCAGTATTTT.

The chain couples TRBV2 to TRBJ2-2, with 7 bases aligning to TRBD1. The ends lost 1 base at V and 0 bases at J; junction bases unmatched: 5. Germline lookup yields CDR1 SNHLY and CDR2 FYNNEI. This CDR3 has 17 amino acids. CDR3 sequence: CASSEGTGFANTGELFF. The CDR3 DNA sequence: TGTGCCAGCAGTGAAGGGACAGGTTTCGCGAACACCGGGGAGCTGTTTTTT.

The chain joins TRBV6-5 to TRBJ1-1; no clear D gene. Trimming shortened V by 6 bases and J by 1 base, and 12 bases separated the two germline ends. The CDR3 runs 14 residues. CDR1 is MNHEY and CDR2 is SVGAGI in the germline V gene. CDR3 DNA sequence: TGTGCCAGCAGCCTACAGCAGTCGAACACTGAAGCTTTCTTT. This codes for CASSLQQSNTEAFF.

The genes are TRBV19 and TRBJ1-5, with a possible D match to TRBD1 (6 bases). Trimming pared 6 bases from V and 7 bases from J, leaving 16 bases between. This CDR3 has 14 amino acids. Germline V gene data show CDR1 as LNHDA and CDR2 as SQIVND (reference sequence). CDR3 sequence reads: CASRAGGPEQPQHF. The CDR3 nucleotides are TGTGCCAGTAGGGCGGGGGGGCCGGAACAGCCCCAGCATTTT. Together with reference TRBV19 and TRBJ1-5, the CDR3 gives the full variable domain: DGGITQSPKYLFRKEGQNVTLSCEQNLNHDAMYWYRQDPGQGLRLIYYSQIVNDFQKGDIAEGYSVSREKKESFPLTVTSAQKNPTAFYLCASRAGGPEQPQHFGDGTRLSIL.

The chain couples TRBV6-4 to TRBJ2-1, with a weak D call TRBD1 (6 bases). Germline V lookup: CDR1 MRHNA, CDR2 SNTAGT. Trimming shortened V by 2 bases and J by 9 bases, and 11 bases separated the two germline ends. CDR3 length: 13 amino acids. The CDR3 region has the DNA TGTGCCAGCAGTGACACAGGGTACGGTGAGCAGTTCTTC. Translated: CASSDTGYGEQFF.

The CDR3 DNA is TGTGCCAGTAGCGAACAGGGGGCTCGCCAGCCCCAGCATTTT. This encodes CASSEQGARQPQHF. V usage is TRBV19 and J usage is TRBJ1-5; TRBD1 aligns across 9 bases. The germline V gene encodes CDR1 LNHDA and CDR2 SQIVND (reference sequence). CDR3 length: 14 residues. The V segment lost 6 bases and the J segment 7 bases; nucleotides outside the gene matches: 7.

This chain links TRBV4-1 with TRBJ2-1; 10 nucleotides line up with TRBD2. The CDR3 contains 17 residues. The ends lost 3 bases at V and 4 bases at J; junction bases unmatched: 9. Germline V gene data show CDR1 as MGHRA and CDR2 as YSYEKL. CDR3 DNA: TGCGCCAGCAGCCATCTCACACGGACTAGCGGATACAATGAGCAGTTCTTC. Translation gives CASSHLTRTSGYNEQFF.

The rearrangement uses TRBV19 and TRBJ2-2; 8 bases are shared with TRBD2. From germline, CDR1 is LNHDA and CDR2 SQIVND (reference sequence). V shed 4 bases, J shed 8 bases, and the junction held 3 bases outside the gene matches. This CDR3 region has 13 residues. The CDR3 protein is CASSTSGGGELFF. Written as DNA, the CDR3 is TGTGCCAGTAGTACCAGCGGGGGTGGGGAGCTGTTTTTT.

The CDR3, as DNA: TGCGCCAGCAGCTTGGTCTATCGGGAGTCCTACAATGAGCAGTTCTTC. Translated: CASSLVYRESYNEQFF. This sequence joins TRBV5-1 and TRBJ2-1; tentatively, D is TRBD2 (6 bases). The CDR3 is made up of 16 amino acids. V was clipped by 0 bases and J by 1 base, with 11 bases between them. Per the germline V gene, CDR1 is SGHRS and CDR2 is YFSETQ. The variable domain in full, with the rest retrieved from reference TRBV5-1 and TRBJ2-1, is KAGVTQTPRYLIKTRGQQVTLSCSPISGHRSVSWYQQTPGQGLQFLFEYFSETQRNKGNFPGRFSGRQFSNSRSEMNVSTLELGDSALYLCASSLVYRESYNEQFFGPGTRLTVL.

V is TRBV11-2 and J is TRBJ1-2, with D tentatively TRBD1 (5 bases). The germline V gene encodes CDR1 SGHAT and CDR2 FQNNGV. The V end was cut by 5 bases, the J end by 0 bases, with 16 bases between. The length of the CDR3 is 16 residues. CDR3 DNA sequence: TGTGCCAGCAGCCCGACGGGGACTAGAGCTAACTATGGCTACACCTTC. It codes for CASSPTGTRANYGYTF. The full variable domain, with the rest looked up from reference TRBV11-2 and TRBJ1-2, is EAGVAQSPRYKIIEKRQSVAFWCNPISGHATLYWYQQILGQGPKLLIQFQNNGVVDDSQLPKDRFSAERLKGVDSTLKIQPAKLEDSAVYLCASSPTGTRANYGYTFGSGTRLTVV.

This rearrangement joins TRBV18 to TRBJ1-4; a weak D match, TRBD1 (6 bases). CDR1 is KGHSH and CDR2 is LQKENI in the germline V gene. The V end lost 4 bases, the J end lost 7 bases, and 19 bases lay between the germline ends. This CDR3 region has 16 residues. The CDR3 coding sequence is TGTGCCAGCTCACTCCAGGGGTGGGGCGTCGGTGAAAAACTGTTTTTT. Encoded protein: CASSLQGWGVGEKLFF.

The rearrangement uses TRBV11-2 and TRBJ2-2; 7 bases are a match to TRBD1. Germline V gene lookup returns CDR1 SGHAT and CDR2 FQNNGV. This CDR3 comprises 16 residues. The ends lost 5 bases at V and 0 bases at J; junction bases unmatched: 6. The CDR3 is CASSPNQGANTGELFF. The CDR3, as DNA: TGTGCCAGCAGCCCCAATCAGGGGGCGAACACCGGGGAGCTGTTTTTT.

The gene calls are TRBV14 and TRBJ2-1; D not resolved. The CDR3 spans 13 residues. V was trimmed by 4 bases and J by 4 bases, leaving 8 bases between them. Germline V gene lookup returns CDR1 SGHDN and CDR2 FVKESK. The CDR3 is CASSPSVYNEQFF. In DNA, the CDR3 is TGTGCCAGCAGCCCTTCAGTGTACAATGAGCAGTTCTTC.

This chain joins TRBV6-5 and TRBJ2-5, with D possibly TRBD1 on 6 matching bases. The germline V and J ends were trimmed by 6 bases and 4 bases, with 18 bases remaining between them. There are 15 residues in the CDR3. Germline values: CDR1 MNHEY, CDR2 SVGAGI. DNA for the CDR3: TGTGCCAGCAGAGACCAGGTGGGGGCTCGAGAGACCCAGTACTTC. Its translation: CASRDQVGARETQYF.

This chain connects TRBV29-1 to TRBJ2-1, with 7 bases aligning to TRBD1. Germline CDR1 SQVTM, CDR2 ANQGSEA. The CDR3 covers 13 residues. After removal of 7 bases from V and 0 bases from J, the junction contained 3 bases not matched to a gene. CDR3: CSATGSSYNEQFF. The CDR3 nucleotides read TGCAGCGCGACAGGGTCCTCCTACAATGAGCAGTTCTTC.

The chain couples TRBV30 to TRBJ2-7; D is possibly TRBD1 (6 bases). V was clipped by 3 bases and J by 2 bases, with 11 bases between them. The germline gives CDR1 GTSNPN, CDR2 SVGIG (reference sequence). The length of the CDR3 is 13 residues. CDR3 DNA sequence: TGTGCCTGGAGCCCGGGACACCCCTACGAGCAGTACTTC. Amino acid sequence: CAWSPGHPYEQYF.

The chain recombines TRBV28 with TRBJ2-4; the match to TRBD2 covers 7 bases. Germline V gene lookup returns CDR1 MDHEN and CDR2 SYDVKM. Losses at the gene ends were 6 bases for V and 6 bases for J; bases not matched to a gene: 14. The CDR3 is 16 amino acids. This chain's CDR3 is CASSPLGSGIGNIQYF. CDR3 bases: TGTGCCAGCAGCCCCCTGGGGAGCGGGATCGGAAACATTCAGTACTTC.

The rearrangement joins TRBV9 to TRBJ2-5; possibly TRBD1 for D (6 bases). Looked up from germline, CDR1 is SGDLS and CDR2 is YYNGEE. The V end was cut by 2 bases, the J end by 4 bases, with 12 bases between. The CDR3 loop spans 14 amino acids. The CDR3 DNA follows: TGTGCCAGCAGCGTGGGGACACCTGGAGAGACCCAGTACTTC. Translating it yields CASSVGTPGETQYF.